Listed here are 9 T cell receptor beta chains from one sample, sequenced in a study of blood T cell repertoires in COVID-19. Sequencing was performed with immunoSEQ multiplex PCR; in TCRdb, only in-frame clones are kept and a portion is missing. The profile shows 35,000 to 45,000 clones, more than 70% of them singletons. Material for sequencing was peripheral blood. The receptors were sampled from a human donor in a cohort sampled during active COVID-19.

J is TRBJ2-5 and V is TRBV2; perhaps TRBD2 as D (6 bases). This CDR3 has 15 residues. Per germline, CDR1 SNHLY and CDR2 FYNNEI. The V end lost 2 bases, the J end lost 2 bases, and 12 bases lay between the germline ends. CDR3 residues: CASSERGLLQETQYF. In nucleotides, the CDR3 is TGTGCCAGCAGTGAAAGGGGACTCCTACAAGAGACCCAGTACTTC.

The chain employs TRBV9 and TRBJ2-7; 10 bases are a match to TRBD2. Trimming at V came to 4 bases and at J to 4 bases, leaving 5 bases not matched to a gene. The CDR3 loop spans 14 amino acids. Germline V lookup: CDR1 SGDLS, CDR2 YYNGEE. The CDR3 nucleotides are TGTGCCAGCAGCATGGAAGCGGGGGGGTACGAGCAGTACTTC. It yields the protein CASSMEAGGYEQYF.

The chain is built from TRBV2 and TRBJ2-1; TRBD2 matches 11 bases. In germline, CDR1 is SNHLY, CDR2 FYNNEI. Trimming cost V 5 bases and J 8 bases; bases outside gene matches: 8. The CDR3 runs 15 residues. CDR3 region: CASSTRSGGDYEQFF. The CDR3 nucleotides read TGTGCCAGCAGTACCCGTAGCGGGGGGGATTATGAGCAGTTCTTC.

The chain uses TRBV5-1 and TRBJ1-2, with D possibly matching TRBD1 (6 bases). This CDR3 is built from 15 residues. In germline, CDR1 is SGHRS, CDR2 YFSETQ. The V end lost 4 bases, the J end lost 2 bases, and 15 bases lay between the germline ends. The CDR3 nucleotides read TGCGCCAGCAGCCGGGGGGGCCATACGAACTATGGCTACACCTTC. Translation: CASSRGGHTNYGYTF.

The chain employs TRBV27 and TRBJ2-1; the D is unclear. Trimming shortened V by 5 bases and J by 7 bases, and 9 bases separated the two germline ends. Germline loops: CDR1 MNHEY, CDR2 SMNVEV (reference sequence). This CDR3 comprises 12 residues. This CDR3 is CASSPGSNEQFF. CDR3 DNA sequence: TGTGCCAGCAGTCCCGGGTCGAATGAGCAGTTCTTC.

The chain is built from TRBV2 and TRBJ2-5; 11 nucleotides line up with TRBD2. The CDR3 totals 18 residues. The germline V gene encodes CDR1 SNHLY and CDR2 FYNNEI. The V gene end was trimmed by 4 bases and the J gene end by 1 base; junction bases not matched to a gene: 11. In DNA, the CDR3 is TGTGCCAGCAGTGTGCATTCGTCCGGACTAGCGGGCCAAGAGACCCAGTACTTC. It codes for CASSVHSSGLAGQETQYF. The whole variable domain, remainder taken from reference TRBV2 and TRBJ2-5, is EPEVTQTPSHQVTQMGQEVILRCVPISNHLYFYWYRQILGQKVEFLVSFYNNEISEKSEIFDDQFSVERPDGSNFTLKIRSTKLEDSAMYFCASSVHSSGLAGQETQYFGPGTRLLVL.

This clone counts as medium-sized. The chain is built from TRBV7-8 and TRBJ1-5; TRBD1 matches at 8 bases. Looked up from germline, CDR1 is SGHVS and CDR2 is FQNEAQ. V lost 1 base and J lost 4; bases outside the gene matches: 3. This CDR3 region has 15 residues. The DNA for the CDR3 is TGTGCCAGCAGCTTAGTGGGGACAGGTAATCAGCCCCAGCATTTT. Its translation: CASSLVGTGNQPQHF.

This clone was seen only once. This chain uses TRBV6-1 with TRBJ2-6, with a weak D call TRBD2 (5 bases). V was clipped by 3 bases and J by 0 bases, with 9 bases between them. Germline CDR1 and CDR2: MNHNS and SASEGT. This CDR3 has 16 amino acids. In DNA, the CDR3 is TGTGCCAGCAGTGAGACGGGGAGCTCTGGGGCCAACGTCCTGACTTTC. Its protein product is CASSETGSSGANVLTF.

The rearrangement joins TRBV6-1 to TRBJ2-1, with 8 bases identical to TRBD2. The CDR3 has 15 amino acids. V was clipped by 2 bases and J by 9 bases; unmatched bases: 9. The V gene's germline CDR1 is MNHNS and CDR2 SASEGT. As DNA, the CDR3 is TGTGCCAGCAGTGAAAGGGTAGCGGGGTTCGGTGAGCAGTTCTTC. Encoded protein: CASSERVAGFGEQFF.